This T cell receptor beta chain emerged from a study of blood T cell repertoires in COVID-19. As for the study in general: In each case, the material was cDNA or gDNA derived from T cells, B-cell-depleted T cells, or PBMCs.

In terms of age and location, participants ranged from roughly 18 to 90 years and lived in about 25 US areas. Cohorts were based on clinical histories the participants reported. For recovered donors of Cohort 3, there were two negative PCRs, clearance, or symptom resolution. This CDR3 comprises 16 residues. V was trimmed by 3 bases and J by 8 bases, leaving 20 bases between them. Germline assignment: CDR1 LNHDA and CDR2 SQIVND (reference sequence). Profiled with immunoSEQ multiplex PCR; TCRdb holds only in-frame clones, not every one. This table has roughly 310,000 clones, roughly 90% appearing once. The chain recombines TRBV19 with TRBJ2-1; D may be TRBD1 (6 bases). The TCR sequence derives from a man in his sixties who had recovered from COVID-19. The sequencing input was PBMCs or T cells enriched from blood (not recorded which). Here the CDR3 DNA reads TGTGCCAGTAGTATCCCCGGAGCGCCCTCAGGGGATGAGCAGTTCTTC. It is translated as CASSIPGAPSGDEQFF.